The 8 T cell receptor beta chains listed next were all sequenced from one sample in a study of T cell repertoires in cytomegalovirus infection (dated by TCRdb to 2018 to 2020). Sequenced using an Illumina HiSeq 1500. TCRdb handled the public reads itself, with Q25 trimming in fastp and clone calling in MiXCR, and kept productive beta chains. When rows share a CDR3 protein, they turn into one entry using the most common DNA and genes. For this sample there are about 600,000 distinct CDR3 sequences; less than 25% appear just once. Jointly, the top ten make up roughly 8% of the sample. The sequenced material came from CD8+ T cells from PBMCs. These receptors were collected from a human donor in good health (CMV status not recorded). Some clones in this sample may be carry-over from other donors' samples.

V and J are TRBV2 and TRBJ1-2; D is undetermined. V lost 4 bases, J lost 6 bases, and 12 bases lay in between. This CDR3 spans 13 amino acids. From germline, CDR1 is SNHLY and CDR2 FYNNEI. The CDR3 nucleotides read TGTGCCAGCAGTGGTGGGGTTGCGGATGGCTACACCTTC. It is translated as CASSGGVADGYTF. Full variable domain (rest looked up from reference TRBV2 and TRBJ1-2): EPEVTQTPSHQVTQMGQEVILRCVPISNHLYFYWYRQILGQKVEFLVSFYNNEISEKSEIFDDQFSVERPDGSNFTLKIRSTKLEDSAMYFCASSGGVADGYTFGSGTRLTVV.

The V call is TRBV2, the J call TRBJ1-2, with a weak D call TRBD1 (6 bases). Germline V lookup: CDR1 SNHLY, CDR2 FYNNEI. Trimming took off 3 bases at V and 7 bases at J, with 18 bases between the two ends. The CDR3 runs to 15 residues. For the CDR3, the DNA is TGTGCCAGCAGTGACGCAGGGGTGCTTGCGACTGGCTACACCTTC. Protein: CASSDAGVLATGYTF.

This clonotype has at least ten counts. The chain combines TRBV7-6 with TRBJ1-5; maybe TRBD1 (6 bases). CDR1 and CDR2 (germline): SGHVS, FNYEAQ. The CDR3 sequence is 14 residues long. V lost 0 bases and J lost 5, with 8 bases in between. CDR3 in DNA: TGTGCCAGCAGCTTAGCAGGGGGATATCAGCCCCAGCATTTT. The encoded protein is CASSLAGGYQPQHF. The whole variable domain, filled in from reference TRBV7-6 and TRBJ1-5, reads GAGVSQSPRYKVTKRGQDVALRCDPISGHVSLYWYRQALGQGPEFLTYFNYEAQQDKSGLPNDRFSAERPEGSISTLTIQRTEQRDSAMYRCASSLAGGYQPQHFGDGTRLSIL.

The chain uses TRBV4-3 and TRBJ2-3, with 8 bases identical to TRBD2. The CDR3 length is 14 residues. J was trimmed by 5 bases and V by 4 bases; bases with no gene match: 5. Germline loops: CDR1 LGHNA, CDR2 YSLEER. The DNA of the CDR3 is TGCGCCAGCAGCCGAGATAGCGGGATAGATACGCAGTATTTT. Its translation is CASSRDSGIDTQYF.

This clonotype was seen more than once but under ten times. V gene TRBV14 combines with J gene TRBJ2-7, with a possible D match to TRBD1 (5 bases). Germline V gene lookup returns CDR1 SGHDN and CDR2 FVKESK. The CDR3 covers 16 residues. The ends were cut back, 2 bases at V and 6 bases at J, with 20 bases in the middle. CDR3 coding DNA: TGTGCCAGCAGCCAACGCAGGGTGCGCGCTTTCTCCGAGCAGTACTTC. Amino acid sequence: CASSQRRVRAFSEQYF.

This clonotype was counted at least ten times. The chain couples TRBV2 to TRBJ1-2; D ambiguous. This CDR3 has 13 residues. CDR1 and CDR2 (germline): SNHLY, FYNNEI. Deletions cut 4 bases from V and 0 bases from J, with 6 bases between. CDR3 nucleotide sequence: TGTGCCAGCAGTGGCAGATCTAACTATGGCTACACCTTC. Its protein is CASSGRSNYGYTF.

This clonotype came up once. The gene calls are TRBV20-1 and TRBJ2-1, with 9 positions matching TRBD2. V lost 0 bases and J lost 6; bases outside the gene matches: 6. This CDR3 region has 15 residues. Germline lookup yields CDR1 DFQATT and CDR2 SNEGSKA (reference sequence). In DNA form, the CDR3 reads TGCAGTGCTAGAGATCGCCGGGGACTAGCCAATGAGCAGTTCTTC. This translates into CSARDRRGLANEQFF.

In this sample, this clonotype turned up once. This chain links TRBV7-9 with TRBJ1-1; D may be TRBD1 (6 bases). V gave up 6 bases and J gave up 4 bases, with 12 bases separating them. The CDR3 runs 13 residues. Germline V gives CDR1 SEHNR, CDR2 FQNEAQ (reference sequence). In DNA, the CDR3 is TGTGCCAGCAGTCGACAGGCGGGCACTGAAGCTTTCTTT. Encoded protein: CASSRQAGTEAFF.